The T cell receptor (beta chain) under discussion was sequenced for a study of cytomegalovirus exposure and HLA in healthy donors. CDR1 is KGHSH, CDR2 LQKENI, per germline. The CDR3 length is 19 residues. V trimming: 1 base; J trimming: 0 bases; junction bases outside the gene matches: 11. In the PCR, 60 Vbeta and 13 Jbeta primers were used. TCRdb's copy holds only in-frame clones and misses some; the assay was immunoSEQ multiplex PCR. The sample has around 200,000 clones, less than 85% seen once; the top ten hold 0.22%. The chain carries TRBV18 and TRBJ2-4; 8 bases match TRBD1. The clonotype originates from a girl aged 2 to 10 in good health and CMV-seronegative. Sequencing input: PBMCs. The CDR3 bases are TGTGCCAGCTCACCACGACGACAGGGGAAATGGATAGCCAAAAACATTCAGTACTTC. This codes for CASSPRRQGKWIAKNIQYF.